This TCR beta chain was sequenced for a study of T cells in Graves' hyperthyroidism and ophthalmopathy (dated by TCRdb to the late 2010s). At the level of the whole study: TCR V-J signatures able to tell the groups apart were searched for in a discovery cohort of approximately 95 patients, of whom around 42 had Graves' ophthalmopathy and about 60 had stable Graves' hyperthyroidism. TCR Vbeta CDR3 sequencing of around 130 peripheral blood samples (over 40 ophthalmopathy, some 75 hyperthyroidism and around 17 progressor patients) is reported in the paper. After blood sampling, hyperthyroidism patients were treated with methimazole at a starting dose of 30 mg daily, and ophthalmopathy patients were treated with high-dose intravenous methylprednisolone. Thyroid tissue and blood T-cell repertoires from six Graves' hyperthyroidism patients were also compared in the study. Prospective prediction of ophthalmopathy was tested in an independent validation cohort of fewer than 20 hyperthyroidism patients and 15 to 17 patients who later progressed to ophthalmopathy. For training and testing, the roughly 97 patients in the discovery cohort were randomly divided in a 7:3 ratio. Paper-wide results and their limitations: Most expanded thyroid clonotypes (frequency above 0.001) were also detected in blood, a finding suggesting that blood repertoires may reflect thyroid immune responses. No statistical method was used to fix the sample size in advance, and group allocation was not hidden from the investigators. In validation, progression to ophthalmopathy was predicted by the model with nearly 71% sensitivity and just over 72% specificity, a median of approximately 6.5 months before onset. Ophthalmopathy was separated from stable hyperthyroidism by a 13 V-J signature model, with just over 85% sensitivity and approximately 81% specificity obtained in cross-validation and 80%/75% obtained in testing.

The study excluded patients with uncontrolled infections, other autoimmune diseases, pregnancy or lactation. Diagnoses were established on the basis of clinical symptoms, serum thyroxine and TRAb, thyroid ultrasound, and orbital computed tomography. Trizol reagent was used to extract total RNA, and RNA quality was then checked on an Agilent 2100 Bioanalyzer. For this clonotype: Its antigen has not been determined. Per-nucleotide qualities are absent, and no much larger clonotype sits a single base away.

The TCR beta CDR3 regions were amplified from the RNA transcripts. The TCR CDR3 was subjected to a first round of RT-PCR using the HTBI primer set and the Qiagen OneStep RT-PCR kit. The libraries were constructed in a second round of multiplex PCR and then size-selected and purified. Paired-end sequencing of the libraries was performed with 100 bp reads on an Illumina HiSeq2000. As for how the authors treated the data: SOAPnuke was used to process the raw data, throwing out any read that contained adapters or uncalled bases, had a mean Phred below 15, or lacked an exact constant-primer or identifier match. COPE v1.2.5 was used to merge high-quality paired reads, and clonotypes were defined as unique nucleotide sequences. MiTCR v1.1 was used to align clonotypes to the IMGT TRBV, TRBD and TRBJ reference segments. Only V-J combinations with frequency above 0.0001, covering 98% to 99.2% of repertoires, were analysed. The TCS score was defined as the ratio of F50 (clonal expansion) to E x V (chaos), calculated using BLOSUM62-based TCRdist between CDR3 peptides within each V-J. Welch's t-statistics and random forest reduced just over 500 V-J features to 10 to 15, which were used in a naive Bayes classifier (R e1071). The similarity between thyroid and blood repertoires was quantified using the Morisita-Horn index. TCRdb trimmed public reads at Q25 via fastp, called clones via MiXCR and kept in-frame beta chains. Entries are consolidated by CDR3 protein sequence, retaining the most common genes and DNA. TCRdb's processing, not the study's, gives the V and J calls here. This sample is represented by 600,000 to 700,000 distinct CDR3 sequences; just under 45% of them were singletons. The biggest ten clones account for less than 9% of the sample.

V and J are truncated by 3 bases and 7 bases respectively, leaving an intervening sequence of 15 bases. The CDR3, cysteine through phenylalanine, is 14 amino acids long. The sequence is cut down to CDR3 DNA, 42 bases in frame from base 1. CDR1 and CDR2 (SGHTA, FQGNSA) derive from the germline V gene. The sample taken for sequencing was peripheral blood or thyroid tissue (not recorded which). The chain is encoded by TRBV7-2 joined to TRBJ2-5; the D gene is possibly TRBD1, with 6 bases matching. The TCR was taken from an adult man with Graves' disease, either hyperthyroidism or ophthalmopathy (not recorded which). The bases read TGTGCCAGCAGCTTGCGACAGGTTGGATCGACCCAGTACTTC. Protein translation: CASSLRQVGSTQYF.